This entry describes one TCR beta chain. The data originate from a study of blood T cell repertoires in COVID-19. Study-level information: In each case, the material was cDNA or gDNA derived from T cells, B-cell-depleted T cells, or PBMCs.

Using immunoSEQ multiplex PCR, the repertoire was profiled, and TCRdb retains in-frame clones only, with some absent. The table records approximately 75,000 clones, roughly 80% of them present only once. The clonotype originates from a woman at least 80 years old with acute or convalescent COVID-19. Sequencing used peripheral blood.

The CDR3 coding sequence is TGTGCCAGCAGCGCACAGGGAAACACCGGGGAGCTGTTTTTT. Residues: CASSAQGNTGELFF. The genes are TRBV9 and TRBJ2-2; D might be TRBD1 (6 bases). The CDR3 sequence is 14 residues long. Germline values: CDR1 SGDLS, CDR2 YYNGEE. The germline V and J ends were trimmed by 3 bases and 2 bases, with 8 bases remaining between them.